Described below is a single TCR beta chain sequence and its context. Its antigen is currently unknown. The sample is drawn from a study of cytomegalovirus exposure and HLA in healthy donors. The wider study: Genotyping showed around 81% of fewer than 500 donors falling in the Caucasian-associated ancestry cluster. Broader study findings: Later on, analysis showed that most CMV-associated TCR beta chains appeared to be HLA-restricted.

The CDR3 runs 16 residues. V lost 0 bases to trimming and J lost 4 bases; unmatched junction nucleotides: 9. CDR1 SGHKS and CDR2 YYEKEE come from the germline V gene (reference sequence). PCR used 60 Vbeta primers and 13 Jbeta primers. The protocol was immunoSEQ multiplex PCR, while the TCRdb copy is restricted to in-frame clones and leaves out a portion. The sample has approximately 110,000 clones; 75% to 80% are singletons. The V call is TRBV5-5, the J call TRBJ2-5; 7 bases fit TRBD1. The sequence was obtained from a man aged 40-50 years in good health and CMV-seronegative. The sample was PBMCs. CDR3 coding DNA: TGTGCCAGCAGCTTGGGGAGGACAGGCACGTTAGAGACCCAGTACTTC. This codes for CASSLGRTGTLETQYF.